Described below is a single TCR beta chain sequence and its context. This record comes from a study of blood T cell repertoires in COVID-19. On the study more broadly: PBMCs, B-cell-depleted T cells, or T cells were the source of the cDNA or gDNA that made up the material.

Trimming shortened V by 0 bases and J by 5 bases, and 16 bases separated the two germline ends. Germline CDR1 and CDR2: MGHRA and YSYEKL. This CDR3 is 16 amino acids long. Recruits, aged about 18 to 95 years, lived in 20 to 30 US areas. Each participant's cohort was designated according to participant-reported clinical history. TCRdb's table, derived via immunoSEQ multiplex PCR, lists solely in-frame clones and lacks some. The table includes 250,000 to 300,000 clones, about nine tenths detected once. The chain employs TRBV4-1 and TRBJ2-5; TRBD2 might be the D (7 bases). This receptor was identified in a woman between 40 and 55 years old who had recovered from COVID-19. The sequenced material came from PBMCs or T cells enriched from blood (not recorded which). This CDR3 is CASSQDEGGLRETQYF. Written as DNA, the CDR3 is TGCGCCAGCAGCCAAGATGAGGGGGGGTTAAGGGAGACCCAGTACTTC.